The rows below give T cell receptor beta chains drawn from one sample of a study of shared clonotypes between healthy human individuals. Sequencing used immunoSEQ multiplex PCR; TCRdb keeps in-frame clones, though not all of them. The table lists about 2.2 million clones, around 95% of them singletons. The material sequenced was naive CD8+ T cells from PBMCs. Receptors were obtained from a man aged 18 to 30 in good health. Some clones in this sample may be carry-over from other donors' samples. CDR3s include the opening cysteine and the closing phenylalanine or tryptophan. The D gene is left open where the match is weak. Rows give clone size only sometimes, using once, few, many, or a class for an expanded clone.

v_gene: TRBV11-2; d_gene: -; j_gene: TRBJ2-3; abundance: -; CDR3aa: CASSSMTDTQYF; CDR3nt: TGTGCCAGCAGCTCTATGACAGATACGCAGTATTTT
v_gene: TRBV7-2; d_gene: TRBD2; j_gene: TRBJ2-1; abundance: -; CDR3aa: CASSSGTRSYNEQFF; CDR3nt: TGTGCCAGCAGCTCCGGGACTAGATCCTACAATGAGCAGTTCTTC
v_gene: TRBV29-1; d_gene: TRBD1; j_gene: TRBJ2-7; abundance: -; CDR3aa: CSAEDRAVGEQYF; CDR3nt: TGCAGCGCAGAAGACAGGGCCGTCGGGGAGCAGTACTTC
v_gene: TRBV28; d_gene: -; j_gene: TRBJ2-5; abundance: -; CDR3aa: CASSQGGLGVQETQYF; CDR3nt: TGTGCCAGCAGCCAGGGGGGACTTGGGGTCCAAGAGACCCAGTACTTC
v_gene: TRBV6-5; d_gene: -; j_gene: TRBJ2-3; abundance: once; CDR3aa: CASSYSEGADTQYF; CDR3nt: TGTGCCAGCAGTTATTCGGAGGGTGCAGATACGCAGTATTTT
v_gene: TRBV29-1; d_gene: TRBD2; j_gene: TRBJ2-1; abundance: -; CDR3aa: CSVELTSGSNYEQFF; CDR3nt: TGCAGCGTTGAGTTAACTAGCGGGAGTAATTATGAGCAGTTCTTC
v_gene: TRBV7-6; d_gene: TRBD1; j_gene: TRBJ1-1; abundance: -; CDR3aa: CASSPGGINTEAFF; CDR3nt: TGTGCCAGCAGCCCAGGGGGCATAAACACTGAAGCTTTCTTT
v_gene: TRBV27; d_gene: -; j_gene: TRBJ1-5; abundance: -; CDR3aa: CASSLVGYSLIEPQHF; CDR3nt: TGTGCCAGCAGTTTAGTCGGGTACAGCCTGATTGAGCCCCAGCATTTT
v_gene: TRBV9; d_gene: -; j_gene: TRBJ2-5; abundance: -; CDR3aa: CASSVVGTDQETQYF; CDR3nt: TGTGCCAGCAGCGTAGTTGGGACCGACCAAGAGACCCAGTACTTC
v_gene: TRBV11-3; d_gene: TRBD2; j_gene: TRBJ2-1; abundance: -; CDR3aa: CASSSSGSTYNEQFF; CDR3nt: TGTGCCAGCAGCTCTAGCGGGAGCACCTACAATGAGCAGTTCTTC